What follows is one T cell receptor beta chain and its context. As yet, its antigen is unknown. This sample is drawn from a study of cytomegalovirus exposure and HLA in healthy donors. Findings and limits, study-wide: Sequencing likely produced, as an artifact, a cluster of highly shared sequence variants. A later analysis linked a missense DCLRE1C variant to TCR beta V- and J-gene trimming.

Per the germline V gene, CDR1 is MNHEY and CDR2 is SVGAGI. The length of the CDR3 is 16 residues. Unmatched junction bases numbered 9, after V lost 4 bases and J lost 2 bases. PCR amplification relied on 60 Vbeta primers (plus 13 Jbeta primers). This table comes from immunoSEQ multiplex PCR, and its TCRdb copy is limited to in-frame clones, with some not included. The sample has 150,000 to 200,000 clones; around 83% are singletons. The V gene is TRBV6-5, the J gene TRBJ2-7, with 9 positions matching TRBD1. This receptor was identified in a man between 45 and 60 years old in good health and CMV-seropositive. Sequencing input: PBMCs. The CDR3 nucleotides are TGTGCCAGCAGTTTAGCCGGGACAGGGTTAACCTACGAGCAGTACTTC. Translation gives CASSLAGTGLTYEQYF.